Each of the 26 T cell receptor beta chains below was sequenced from the same sample in a study of shared clonotypes between healthy human individuals. CD8 cells classed as naive were CD45RO-negative and positively selected for CCR7, excluding terminally differentiated effector memory CD45RA+ cells. The assay was immunoSEQ multiplex PCR, and TCRdb's table has in-frame clones only and misses some. Here the sample spans about 2 million clones, about 94% being singletons. Sequenced sample: naive CD8+ T cells sorted from blood. Receptors were obtained from a man between 18 and 35 years old in good health.

This chain links TRBV2 with TRBJ2-1, with 12 bases that match TRBD2. In germline, CDR1 is SNHLY, CDR2 FYNNEI. The V gene end was trimmed by 1 base and the J gene end by 5 bases; junction bases not matched to a gene: 0. The CDR3 is 15 amino acids. DNA of the CDR3: TGTGCCAGCAGTGAAGGGACTAGCGGGAACAATGAGCAGTTCTTC. Translated: CASSEGTSGNNEQFF.

The chain has TRBV6-6 and TRBJ2-1; TRBD1 might be the D (5 bases). Deletions cut 4 bases from V and 0 bases from J, with 10 bases between. This CDR3 is 15 amino acids long. CDR1 and CDR2 (germline): MNHNY, SVGAGI (reference sequence). The CDR3 region has the DNA TGTGCCAGCAGTTTTGGACAAAGCTCCTACAATGAGCAGTTCTTC. Translating it yields CASSFGQSSYNEQFF.

This chain uses TRBV13 with TRBJ2-7, with 10 bases that match TRBD1. The CDR3 extends over 17 amino acids. CDR1 PRHDT and CDR2 FYEKMQ come from the germline V gene (reference sequence). V dropped 0 bases and J dropped 2; count of bases not matched to a gene: 7. This CDR3 reads CASSLGPGTGDPYEQYF. The DNA of the CDR3 is TGTGCCAGCAGCTTAGGCCCAGGGACAGGGGATCCCTACGAGCAGTACTTC.

This rearrangement joins TRBV4-2 to TRBJ2-7, with TRBD2 matching 7 bases. The V gene's germline CDR1 is LGHNA and CDR2 YNFKEQ. There are 13 residues in the CDR3. V shed 4 bases, J shed 5 bases, and the junction held 5 bases outside the gene matches. Written as DNA, the CDR3 is TGTGCCAGCAGCCCCCCTGGGGGGGACGAGCAGTACTTC. This gives the protein CASSPPGGDEQYF.

J is TRBJ1-4 and V is TRBV5-5; TRBD1 aligns across 9 bases. Losses at the gene ends were 4 bases for V and 3 bases for J; bases not matched to a gene: 7. This CDR3 has 16 amino acids. The germline V gene has CDR1 SGHKS and CDR2 YYEKEE (reference sequence). This CDR3 reads CASSPGTGWSNEKLFF. The CDR3, as DNA: TGTGCCAGCAGCCCCGGGACAGGGTGGTCTAATGAAAAACTGTTTTTT.

V gene TRBV2 combines with J gene TRBJ1-3; D remains ambiguous. V lost 8 bases, J lost 1 base, and 15 bases lay in between. Germline assignment: CDR1 SNHLY and CDR2 FYNNEI. This CDR3 comprises 15 residues. The CDR3 DNA sequence: TGTGCCAGCGTTCCCGTACCGCTATCTGGAAACACCATATATTTT. Its protein is CASVPVPLSGNTIYF. Together with reference TRBV2 and TRBJ1-3, the CDR3 gives the full variable domain: EPEVTQTPSHQVTQMGQEVILRCVPISNHLYFYWYRQILGQKVEFLVSFYNNEISEKSEIFDDQFSVERPDGSNFTLKIRSTKLEDSAMYFCASVPVPLSGNTIYFGEGSWLTVV.

The chain combines TRBV13 with TRBJ2-6, with 7 nucleotides matching TRBD1. CDR1 is PRHDT, CDR2 FYEKMQ, per germline (reference sequence). This CDR3 region has 18 residues. J was trimmed by 3 bases and V by 2 bases; bases with no gene match: 10. Here the CDR3 reads CASSLPSKGAYGANVLTF. CDR3 bases: TGTGCCAGCAGCTTACCCTCGAAGGGGGCGTATGGGGCCAACGTCCTGACTTTC. The complete variable domain, with remaining parts taken from reference TRBV13 and TRBJ2-6, reads AAGVIQSPRHLIKEKRETATLKCYPIPRHDTVYWYQQGPGQDPQFLISFYEKMQSDKGSIPDRFSAQQFSDYHSELNMSSLELGDSALYFCASSLPSKGAYGANVLTFGAGSRLTVL.

The V call is TRBV7-9, the J call TRBJ2-1, with a tentative D call TRBD1 (5 bases). The CDR3 is made up of 15 amino acids. CDR1 is SEHNR and CDR2 is FQNEAQ in the germline V gene (reference sequence). Trimming cost V 3 bases and J 1 base, with 10 bases left between them. CDR3 protein: CASSFTGTSYNEQFF. The CDR3 bases are TGTGCCAGCAGCTTTACAGGCACTTCCTACAATGAGCAGTTCTTC. The entire variable domain, with the rest obtained from reference TRBV7-9 and TRBJ2-1, is as follows: DTGVSQNPRHKITKRGQNVTFRCDPISEHNRLYWYRQTLGQGPEFLTYFQNEAQLEKSRLLSDRFSAERPKGSFSTLEIQRTEQGDSAMYLCASSFTGTSYNEQFFGPGTRLTVL.

The CDR3 DNA sequence: TGTGCCAGCAGCCCCCCCGTTCGCGATACGCAGTATTTT. Its translation: CASSPPVRDTQYF. This sequence joins TRBV7-9 and TRBJ2-3, with no clear D. Per germline, CDR1 SEHNR and CDR2 FQNEAQ (reference sequence). V shed 5 bases and J shed 6 bases, with 12 bases lying between them. There are 13 residues in the CDR3.

The chain uses TRBV5-4 and TRBJ2-5; TRBD1 matches at 9 bases. Germline V lookup: CDR1 SGHNT, CDR2 YYREEE (reference sequence). The CDR3 contains 15 residues. V was clipped by 0 bases and J by 5 bases; unmatched bases: 5. This CDR3 reads CASSLGQGGPETQYF. The CDR3 nucleotides are TGTGCCAGCAGCTTGGGACAGGGGGGCCCGGAGACCCAGTACTTC.

The chain joins TRBV13 to TRBJ2-3, with D perhaps matching TRBD1 or TRBD2 (5 bases each). Trimming stripped 4 bases from V and 2 bases from J, with 16 bases between. CDR3 length: 16 residues. In germline, CDR1 is PRHDT, CDR2 FYEKMQ (reference sequence). CDR3 nucleotides: TGTGCCAGCAGCTGGCTGGGGGAAAGGTCCACAGATACGCAGTATTTT. This sequence encodes CASSWLGERSTDTQYF.

This chain links TRBV7-9 with TRBJ1-1; D possibly corresponds to TRBD1 (5 bases). Germline V lookup: CDR1 SEHNR, CDR2 FQNEAQ (reference sequence). With 1 base removed from V and 3 bases from J, the gap between germline ends came to 12 bases. The CDR3 consists of 15 residues. CDR3 nucleotides: TGTGCCAGCAGCTTAGTTCTGATGGGGGACACTGAAGCTTTCTTT. This encodes CASSLVLMGDTEAFF.

This clone showed up just once. The chain joins TRBV30 to TRBJ2-7, with 9 bases aligning to TRBD1. Trimming removed 5 bases from V and 3 bases from J; junction bases left unmatched: 11. The CDR3 is made up of 15 amino acids. Germline V CDR1 and CDR2: GTSNPN, SVGIG (reference sequence). The CDR3 protein is CAWRDREHLIYEQYF. The DNA of the CDR3 is TGTGCCTGGCGGGACAGGGAACATCTGATCTACGAGCAGTACTTC. The complete variable domain, with remaining parts taken from reference TRBV30 and TRBJ2-7, reads SQTIHQWPATLVQPVGSPLSLECTVEGTSNPNLYWYRQAAGRGLQLLFYSVGIGQISSEVPQNLSASRPQDRQFILSSKKLLLSDSGFYLCAWRDREHLIYEQYFGPGTRLTVT.

The chain employs TRBV6-6 and TRBJ1-5, with 7 bases matching TRBD1. Germline V lookup: CDR1 MNHNY, CDR2 SVGAGI (reference sequence). J was trimmed by 6 bases and V by 6 bases; bases with no gene match: 11. CDR3 length: 15 amino acids. CDR3 region: CASSPLDRVGQPQHF. In DNA, the CDR3 is TGTGCCAGCAGCCCCCTCGACAGGGTGGGTCAGCCCCAGCATTTT.

This clone came up a few times. The same CDR3 can be traced to other DNA sequences in this sample. V and J are TRBV5-6 and TRBJ2-7; D is uncertain. Trimming cost V 0 bases and J 0 bases, with 7 bases left between them. This CDR3 contains 14 residues. Germline V gives CDR1 SGHDT, CDR2 YYEEEE. The CDR3 region has the DNA TGTGCCAGCAGCTTGGTCGGCAGCTCCTACGAGCAGTACTTC. Translated: CASSLVGSSYEQYF.

The genes are TRBV4-1 and TRBJ1-1; unclear D gene. Trimming removed 0 bases from V and 3 bases from J, with 8 bases in between. The CDR3 loop spans 14 amino acids. Germline V lookup: CDR1 MGHRA, CDR2 YSYEKL. For the CDR3, the DNA is TGCGCCAGCAGCCAAGAAGAGGGAGACACTGAAGCTTTCTTT. Residues: CASSQEEGDTEAFF.

The chain employs TRBV21-1 and TRBJ2-6; the table's D call, TRBD2, has no DNA check behind it. TRBV21-1 is shown as a pseudogene. The CDR3 is made up of 16 amino acids. The CDR3 protein is CASGRRCDSGANVLTF. CDR3 sequence (DNA): TGTGCCAGCGGAAGGAGGTGTGACTCTGGGGCCAACGTCCTGACTTTC.

The rearrangement uses TRBV7-9 and TRBJ1-5; D is perhaps TRBD1 (5 bases). Germline CDR1 is SEHNR and CDR2 is FQNEAQ (reference sequence). The V end was cut by 3 bases, the J end by 5 bases, with 17 bases between. There are 16 residues in the CDR3. CDR3 DNA: TGTGCCAGCAGCTTGGGCCCTCCAGGGATTGATCAGCCCCAGCATTTT. Its translation: CASSLGPPGIDQPQHF.

V and J are TRBV7-9 and TRBJ2-5, with D possibly TRBD1 on 5 matching bases. V lost 3 bases and J lost 1, with 12 bases in between. Germline values: CDR1 SEHNR, CDR2 FQNEAQ (reference sequence). The CDR3 contains 15 residues. CDR3 residues: CASSLTQGFQETQYF. In nucleotides, the CDR3 is TGTGCCAGCAGCTTGACGCAGGGATTCCAAGAGACCCAGTACTTC.

The chain combines TRBV28 with TRBJ1-6; no clear D gene. Germline V CDR1 and CDR2: MDHEN, SYDVKM. CDR3 size: 15 residues. V lost 6 bases, J lost 5 bases, and 14 bases lay in between. CDR3 nucleotides: TGTGCCAGCAGATCCCTTGACCTTGATAATTCACCCCTCCACTTT. Protein sequence: CASRSLDLDNSPLHF.

V usage is TRBV6-6 and J usage is TRBJ2-1; D remains unclear. This CDR3 contains 15 residues. Germline V CDR1 and CDR2: MNHNY, SVGAGI (reference sequence). With 6 bases removed from V and 0 bases from J, the gap between germline ends came to 12 bases. As DNA, the CDR3 is TGTGCCAGCAGGTCCCCGAGGAGCTCCTACAATGAGCAGTTCTTC. Its protein is CASRSPRSSYNEQFF.

The rearrangement joins TRBV7-9 to TRBJ2-7; TRBD2 agrees at 7 bases. Germline V gene sequence: CDR1 SEHNR, CDR2 FQNEAQ (reference sequence). The CDR3 has 13 amino acids. The trim removed 1 base at V and 5 bases at J, leaving 2 bases unmatched. The CDR3 DNA sequence: TGTGCCAGCAGCTTAGTACGGGGGGACGAGCAGTACTTC. Translated, it gives CASSLVRGDEQYF.

CDR3 residues: CASSAGTGAGELFF. The CDR3 DNA is TGTGCCAGCAGTGCCGGGACAGGGGCCGGGGAGCTGTTTTTT. The rearrangement uses TRBV6-1 and TRBJ2-2; TRBD1 aligns across 10 bases. Trimming at V came to 4 bases and at J to 6 bases, leaving 2 bases not matched to a gene. This CDR3 comprises 14 residues. Germline V CDR1 and CDR2: MNHNS, SASEGT.

The chain uses TRBV4-1 and TRBJ2-3; the match to TRBD2 covers 9 bases. V was clipped by 8 bases and J by 0 bases; unmatched bases: 9. CDR3 length equals 16 residues. In germline, CDR1 is MGHRA, CDR2 YSYEKL. CDR3 residues: CASLRREGSSTDTQYF. In DNA form, the CDR3 reads TGCGCCAGCCTCAGGCGGGAGGGCTCGAGCACAGATACGCAGTATTTT.

This clone was seen a single time. V usage is TRBV7-2 and J usage is TRBJ2-7, with D hard to call. CDR1 is SGHTA and CDR2 is FQGNSA in the germline V gene. V was trimmed by 4 bases and J by 2 bases, leaving 6 bases between them. This CDR3 comprises 12 residues. The CDR3, as DNA: TGTGCCAGCAGCTCCGTGGCCTACGAGCAGTACTTC. Protein: CASSSVAYEQYF.

V and J are TRBV7-9 and TRBJ2-5, with 8 nucleotides matching TRBD2. The V gene's germline CDR1 is SEHNR and CDR2 FQNEAQ (reference sequence). The CDR3 totals 16 residues. V lost 5 bases and J lost 6; bases outside the gene matches: 14. CDR3 sequence reads: CASSPPYGGVEKTQYF. The CDR3 nucleotides are TGTGCCAGCAGCCCCCCGTACGGGGGGGTTGAGAAGACCCAGTACTTC.